One and the same sample provided the 25 T cell receptor beta chains below, sequenced in a study of HIV-infected patients and healthy controls (dated by TCRdb to about 2014). Whole blood was used without fractionating the cells, so the repertoire represented all peripheral T cells without sorting. The method behind the library was 5' RACE. The sequencer listed for this sample is Illumina MiSeq. Approximately 0.5 ug RNA was reverse transcribed with SuperScript III using primers against the alpha and beta constant regions. Separate alpha and beta chain libraries were generated by chain-specific third strand synthesis with multiplexing indices. TCRdb's own reprocessing of the public reads used fastp at Q25 and MiXCR and kept productive beta chains. Under each unique CDR3 protein, matching rows form one entry showing the most common genes and DNA. The sample table holds about 5,500 distinct CDR3 sequences, of which about 7.7% were seen once. The leading ten clones occupy less than 20% of the sample.

Specimen: blood, collected before antiretroviral therapy. The receptors originated from an adult with HIV infection.

This clonotype showed up many times. The chain is built from TRBV7-6 and TRBJ1-2; 9 nucleotides agree with TRBD1. Germline lookup yields CDR1 SGHVS and CDR2 FNYEAQ. The length of the CDR3 is 15 residues. V was clipped by 10 bases and J by 8 bases; unmatched bases: 17. In DNA form, the CDR3 reads TGTGCCACCGCCAAAGAAGAGACAGGGGGGTCCGGCTACACCTTC. This translates into CATAKEETGGSGYTF.

This clonotype was seen many times. The J gene is TRBJ2-7, the V gene TRBV7-9; D is uncertain. The CDR3 consists of 12 residues. CDR1 is SEHNR, CDR2 FQNEAQ, per germline (reference sequence). The V gene lost 5 bases and the J gene lost 5 bases, with 10 bases spanning the gap. The CDR3 spells CASSRVAHEQYF. CDR3 nucleotide sequence: TGTGCCAGCAGCCGTGTAGCACACGAGCAGTACTTC.

The chain has TRBV12-3 or TRBV12-4 and TRBJ2-7; D is ambiguous. The CDR3 is made up of 14 amino acids. Trimming took 1 base from V and 2 from J, leaving 9 bases between them. The CDR3 sequence is CASSLGSHPYEQYF. In DNA, the CDR3 is TGTGCCAGCAGTTTAGGCAGCCATCCCTACGAGCAGTACTTC.

This clonotype is medium-sized in the sample. The chain couples TRBV30 to TRBJ2-2; 9 bases fit TRBD2. The CDR3 sequence is 16 residues long. After removal of 0 bases from V and 4 bases from J, the junction contained 6 bases not matched to a gene. Germline V gene lookup returns CDR1 GTSNPN and CDR2 SVGIG (reference sequence). Here the CDR3 reads CAWSVGLAGLTGELFF. Written as DNA, the CDR3 is TGTGCCTGGAGTGTGGGGCTAGCGGGACTCACCGGGGAGCTGTTTTTT.

Sample share makes this clonotype medium-sized (0.01 to 0.1%). The rearrangement uses TRBV20-1 and TRBJ2-3; TRBD2 might be the D (6 bases). The CDR3 contains 15 residues. Trimming stripped 5 bases from V and 5 bases from J, with 20 bases between. The germline V gene encodes CDR1 DFQATT and CDR2 SNEGSKA (reference sequence). The DNA of the CDR3 is TGCAGTGCTGAGACCGGGACTGGAGGCCGAGATACGCAGTATTTT. It translates to CSAETGTGGRDTQYF.

This clonotype was recorded at least ten times. The chain recombines TRBV5-1 with TRBJ2-3; 7 bases align to TRBD2. Germline CDR1 and CDR2: SGHRS and YFSETQ. The J segment lost 3 bases and the V segment lost 2 bases, leaving 6 bases of the junction unmatched. The CDR3 contains 15 residues. CDR3 in amino acids: CASSFSGTITDTQYF. In DNA, the CDR3 is TGCGCCAGCAGCTTCAGCGGGACCATTACAGATACGCAGTATTTT.

In its sample, this clonotype was seen many times. This rearrangement joins TRBV5-1 to TRBJ2-6; a weak D match, TRBD1 (6 bases). The ends were cut back, 4 bases at V and 2 bases at J, with 16 bases in the middle. Germline V gene sequence: CDR1 SGHRS, CDR2 YFSETQ. This CDR3 contains 17 residues. The CDR3 DNA is TGCGCCAGCAGCGCCACCGGGACATCGGCTGGGGCCAACGTCCTGACTTTC. Encoded protein: CASSATGTSAGANVLTF.

By share of the sample, this clonotype is medium-sized. This chain connects TRBV2 to TRBJ2-7, with D possibly being TRBD2 (5 bases). This CDR3 region has 14 residues. V was clipped by 7 bases and J by 3 bases, with 16 bases between them. Germline V gene data show CDR1 as SNHLY and CDR2 as FYNNEI. CDR3 DNA sequence: TGTGCCAGCACTACGGGATCTACCGTCTACGAGCAGTACTTC. Its protein is CASTTGSTVYEQYF. The entire variable domain, with the rest obtained from reference TRBV2 and TRBJ2-7, is as follows: EPEVTQTPSHQVTQMGQEVILRCVPISNHLYFYWYRQILGQKVEFLVSFYNNEISEKSEIFDDQFSVERPDGSNFTLKIRSTKLEDSAMYFCASTTGSTVYEQYFGPGTRLTVT.

This chain uses TRBV11-3 with TRBJ2-3; TRBD1 matches 9 bases. The CDR3 runs to 15 residues. Germline V CDR1 and CDR2: SGHNT, YENEEA. V shed 6 bases and J 0 bases; nucleotides not matched to a gene: 4. The CDR3 nucleotides read TGTGCCAGCAGTAATGGACAGGGGAGCACAGATACGCAGTATTTT. This encodes CASSNGQGSTDTQYF.

This rearrangement joins TRBV12-3 or TRBV12-4 to TRBJ2-5; D is unclear. The CDR3 runs 13 residues. The V end was cut by 6 bases, the J end by 4 bases, with 12 bases between. CDR3 nucleotide sequence: TGTGCCAGCAGCCCCCGCGTCGGAGAGACCCAGTACTTC. Its protein product is CASSPRVGETQYF.

This clonotype was recorded at least ten times. The genes are TRBV7-9 and TRBJ2-7; TRBD1 agrees at 9 bases. Germline values: CDR1 SEHNR, CDR2 FQNEAQ (reference sequence). With 1 base clipped from V and 0 bases from J, the junction kept 4 bases outside the gene matches. The CDR3 runs to 16 residues. The CDR3 sequence: CASSLGTGVSSYEQYF. CDR3 in DNA: TGTGCCAGCAGCTTAGGGACAGGGGTAAGCTCCTACGAGCAGTACTTC. The variable domain in full, with the rest retrieved from reference TRBV7-9 and TRBJ2-7, is DTGVSQNPRHKITKRGQNVTFRCDPISEHNRLYWYRQTLGQGPEFLTYFQNEAQLEKSRLLSDRFSAERPKGSFSTLEIQRTEQGDSAMYLCASSLGTGVSSYEQYFGPGTRLTVT.

In its sample, this clonotype is medium-sized. The chain joins TRBV19 to TRBJ2-3; 8 nucleotides align to TRBD1. CDR1 is LNHDA, CDR2 SQIVND, per germline (reference sequence). With 5 bases clipped from V and 1 base from J, the junction kept 2 bases outside the gene matches. The CDR3 extends over 14 amino acids. The CDR3 sequence is CASSLGQGTDTQYF. The CDR3 DNA reads as TGTGCCAGTAGTTTGGGACAGGGCACAGATACGCAGTATTTT.

The CDR3 protein is CSAMGLNTDTQYF. The CDR3 nucleotides read TGCAGTGCTATGGGACTAAACACAGATACGCAGTATTTT. This sequence joins TRBV20-1 and TRBJ2-3; 7 nucleotides align to TRBD2. The trim removed 4 bases at V and 2 bases at J, leaving 3 bases unmatched. This CDR3 has 13 amino acids. Germline V CDR1 and CDR2: DFQATT, SNEGSKA (reference sequence).

Ten or more counts support this clonotype. The chain couples TRBV20-1 to TRBJ1-1, with D possibly being TRBD1 (6 bases). Per the germline V gene, CDR1 is DFQATT and CDR2 is SNEGSKA (reference sequence). V lost 6 bases and J lost 5, with 22 bases in between. The CDR3 extends over 15 amino acids. CDR3 amino acids: CSAPGLSKRGTEAFF. The CDR3 nucleotides are TGCAGTGCACCCGGACTGTCTAAAAGGGGGACTGAAGCTTTCTTT.

This clonotype is medium-sized (0.01 to 0.1%). V is TRBV4-1 and J is TRBJ2-7, with 8 positions matching TRBD2. The V and J ends lost 4 bases and 2 bases, in that order; junction bases with no gene match: 7. Looked up from germline, CDR1 is MGHRA and CDR2 is YSYEKL. The CDR3 is made up of 15 amino acids. CDR3: CASSLSPAGAYEQYV. CDR3 nucleotide sequence: TGCGCCAGCAGCCTAAGCCCAGCGGGGGCCTACGAGCAGTACGTC.

At least ten counts were recorded for this clonotype. This rearrangement joins TRBV15 to TRBJ2-3; a possible D gene is TRBD2 (5 bases). Germline CDR1 LNHNV, CDR2 YYDKDF (reference sequence). Trimming stripped 3 bases from V and 2 bases from J, with 6 bases between. The CDR3 loop spans 13 amino acids. DNA of the CDR3: TGTGCCACCAGCAGCGACTACACAGATACGCAGTATTTT. As protein: CATSSDYTDTQYF. Supplemented by reference TRBV15 and TRBJ2-3, the full variable domain reads DAMVIQNPRYQVTQFGKPVTLSCSQTLNHNVMYWYQQKSSQAPKLLFHYYDKDFNNEADTPDNFQSRRPNTSFCFLDIRSPGLGDTAMYLCATSSDYTDTQYFGPGTRLTVL.

In this sample, this clonotype turned up many times. This chain joins TRBV15 and TRBJ2-3; 9 bases align to TRBD1. Losses at the gene ends were 5 bases for V and 6 bases for J; bases not matched to a gene: 9. Germline V CDR1 and CDR2: LNHNV, YYDKDF (reference sequence). The CDR3 totals 15 residues. The CDR3 DNA follows: TGTGCCACCAGCGTCTGGACAGGGGCCCCGGATACGCAGTATTTT. Its protein product is CATSVWTGAPDTQYF.

Relative to its sample, this clonotype is medium-sized (0.01 to 0.1%). The V gene is TRBV7-2, the J gene TRBJ1-2, with D unresolved. The CDR3 loop spans 14 amino acids. Per germline, CDR1 SGHTA and CDR2 FQGNSA. V lost 4 bases to trimming and J lost 5 bases, with 14 bases between them. The CDR3 region is CASSSAGRLYGYTF. CDR3 bases: TGTGCCAGCAGCTCAGCAGGACGGCTATATGGCTACACCTTC.

This clonotype was detected ten times or more. The chain has TRBV5-1 and TRBJ2-3; no reliable D call. V gave up 0 bases and J gave up 4 bases, with 9 bases separating them. Germline CDR1 and CDR2: SGHRS and YFSETQ. The CDR3 has 14 residues. CDR3 nucleotides: TGCGCCAGCAGCTTGGTTAAGCAATCAGATACGCAGTATTTT. Its translation: CASSLVKQSDTQYF.

Within the sample, this clonotype is medium-sized. V gene TRBV6-1 combines with J gene TRBJ2-3; a possible D gene is TRBD1 (5 bases). V was cut by 0 bases and J by 10 bases, with 8 bases left in between. The germline V gene has CDR1 MNHNS and CDR2 SASEGT. This CDR3 spans 12 amino acids. As DNA, the CDR3 is TGTGCCAGCAGTGAAGCAGGGGTTGCGCAGTATTTT. As protein: CASSEAGVAQYF.

This clonotype is medium-sized (0.01 to 0.1%) within its sample. V and J are TRBV5-6 and TRBJ2-1; D unclear. V was pared by 0 bases and J by 0 bases, with 4 bases between. This CDR3 is 14 amino acids long. Germline V gene sequence: CDR1 SGHDT, CDR2 YYEEEE. The CDR3 coding sequence is TGTGCCAGCAGCTTGGACAGCTCCTACAATGAGCAGTTCTTC. It is translated as CASSLDSSYNEQFF.

This chain uses TRBV11-3 with TRBJ1-6; no clear D. The germline V gene encodes CDR1 SGHNT and CDR2 YENEEA. CDR3 length: 9 amino acids. Trimming left V 2 bases short and J 18 bases short, with 5 bases between. The CDR3 loop is CASSLFPHF. The DNA for the CDR3 is TGTGCCAGCAGCTTATTCCCCCACTTT.

A remark on this clonotype: A much larger clone differs from this one at a single base, so this may be a read error. J is TRBJ1-6 and V is TRBV27; 10 bases fit TRBD1. This CDR3 region has 14 residues. Germline V CDR1 and CDR2: MNHEY, SMNVEV (reference sequence). V gave up 5 bases and J gave up 9 bases; unmatched junction bases: 4. The chain's CDR3 is CASSGTGVTSPLHF. CDR3 DNA: TGTGCCAGCAGTGGGACAGGGGTTACTTCACCCCTCCACTTT.

This clonotype was detected ten times or more. The chain is built from TRBV6-5 and TRBJ1-2, with a possible D match to TRBD1 (5 bases). The CDR3 covers 14 residues. Trimming removed 5 bases at V and 0 bases at J, with 10 bases between. Germline-derived CDR1 and CDR2 are MNHEY and SVGAGI. CDR3 DNA sequence: TGTGCCAGCAGTCCGGACATGACTAACTATGGCTACACCTTC. Translation: CASSPDMTNYGYTF.

A few counts support this clonotype. The chain links TRBV7-6 to TRBJ2-1; D not certain. The germline V gene encodes CDR1 SGHVS and CDR2 FNYEAQ. This CDR3 has 12 amino acids. The V gene lost 5 bases and the J gene lost 7 bases, with 9 bases spanning the gap. CDR3 sequence: CASSTSKNEQFF. The CDR3 DNA reads as TGTGCCAGCAGCACGTCCAAGAATGAGCAGTTCTTC.